This TCR beta chain was recovered during a study of T-cell reconstitution after alpha-beta-depleted transplantation in children. Notes on this clonotype: Its antigen is unidentified.

Germline trimming cut 6 bases from V and 7 bases from J; bases unmatched to any gene: 10. The CDR3 has 14 residues. Germline V gene data show CDR1 as SEHNR and CDR2 as FQNEAQ (reference sequence). Study-level results: Newly produced T cells mostly accounted for T-cell counts and diversity one year post-transplant. The study reportedly traced alpha-beta T cells about two months after transplant to several hundred expanded graft clones. Several patients had high TCRbeta diversity at day 60; it came from surviving recipient T cells and thymic progenitors.

A TCRbeta library incorporating unique molecular identifiers was prepared. Using its own MiXCR run on the PCR reads, TCRdb lists one record per CDR3 protein. The profile shows about a million distinct CDR3 sequences, around 30% of them singletons. The receptor was derived from a boy under three years old who had a stem cell transplant for SCID, so the T cells may come from the graft donor. This chain uses TRBV7-9 with TRBJ1-2; TRBD1 matches at 8 bases. Sequencing used PBMCs, mostly from graft donor cells, obtained 360 days after TCRalphabeta/CD19-depleted stem cell transplant. This chain's CDR3 is CASRDREDPFGYTF. The CDR3 nucleotides are TGTGCCAGCAGGGACAGGGAGGACCCTTTTGGCTACACCTTC.